This section outlines one TCR beta chain sequence together with its context. What it binds is not known. These data are taken from a study of beta chain features in type 1 diabetes. The CDR3 runs to 12 residues. From germline, CDR1 is SGHTA and CDR2 FQGNSA. Trimming took 2 bases from V and 6 from J, leaving 5 bases between them. As every portion of the isolated RNA was reverse transcribed, the sequencing read expressed TCRB transcripts. Clones were read by immunoSEQ multiplex PCR, and TCRdb kept only the in-frame ones, dropping some. Of 500,000 to 850,000 clones listed, about 14% are singletons. Study-wide results and caveats: TCRB CDR3s were moderately but significantly shorter in Type 1 diabetes patients in all four CD4+ subsets.

This sequence originates from a man aged 18-30 years with type 1 diabetes. The sequenced material came from naive CD4+ T cells from blood. The chain recombines TRBV7-2 with TRBJ1-5; D possibly corresponds to TRBD1 (5 bases). The CDR3 nucleotides are TGTGCCAGCAGCTTAAGGGGTCAGCCCCAGCATTTT. It yields the protein CASSLRGQPQHF.